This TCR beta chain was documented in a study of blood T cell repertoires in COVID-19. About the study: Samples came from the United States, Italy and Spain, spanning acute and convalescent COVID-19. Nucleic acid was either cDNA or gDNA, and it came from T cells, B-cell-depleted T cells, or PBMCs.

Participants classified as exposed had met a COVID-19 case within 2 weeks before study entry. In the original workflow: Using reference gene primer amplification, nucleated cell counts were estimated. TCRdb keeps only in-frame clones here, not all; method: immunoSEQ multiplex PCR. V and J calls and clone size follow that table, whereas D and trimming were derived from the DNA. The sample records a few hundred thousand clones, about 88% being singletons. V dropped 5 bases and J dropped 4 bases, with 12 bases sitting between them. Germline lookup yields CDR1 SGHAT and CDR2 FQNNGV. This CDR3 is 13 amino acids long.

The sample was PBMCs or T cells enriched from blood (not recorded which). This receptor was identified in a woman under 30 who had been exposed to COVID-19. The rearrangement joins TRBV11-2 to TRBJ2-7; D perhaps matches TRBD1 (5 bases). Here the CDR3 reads CASSPGLPYEQYF. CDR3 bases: TGTGCCAGCAGCCCAGGGTTGCCTTACGAGCAGTACTTC.